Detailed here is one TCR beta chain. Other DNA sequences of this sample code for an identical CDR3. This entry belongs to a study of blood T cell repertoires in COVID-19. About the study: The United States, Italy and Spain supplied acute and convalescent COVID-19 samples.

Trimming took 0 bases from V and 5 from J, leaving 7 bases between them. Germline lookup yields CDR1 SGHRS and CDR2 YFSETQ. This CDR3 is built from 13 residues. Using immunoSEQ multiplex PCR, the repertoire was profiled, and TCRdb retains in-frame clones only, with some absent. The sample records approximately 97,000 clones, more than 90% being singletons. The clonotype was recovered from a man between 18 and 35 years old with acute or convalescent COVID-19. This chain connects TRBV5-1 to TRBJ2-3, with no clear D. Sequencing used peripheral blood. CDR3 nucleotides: TGCGCCAGCAGCTTGGCCGGAGAAGATACGCAGTATTTT. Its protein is CASSLAGEDTQYF.